The clone carrying this TCR beta chain was picked up a small number of times. The data were obtained in a study of blood T cell repertoires in COVID-19. The assay was immunoSEQ multiplex PCR, and TCRdb's table has in-frame clones only and misses some. This sample yields 140,000 or so clones, of which about 77% are seen a single time; 4.2% belongs to the top ten. The receptor comes from a man aged 55 to 70 with acute or convalescent COVID-19. Sequenced sample: peripheral blood.

The CDR3 DNA reads as TGTGCCAGCACGGGACTAGCTGCGAACACCGGGGAGCTGTTTTTT. As protein: CASTGLAANTGELFF. This chain joins TRBV2 and TRBJ2-2, with 9 nucleotides matching TRBD2. V lost 7 bases, J lost 0 bases, and 3 bases stayed unmatched. This CDR3 region has 15 residues. CDR1 is SNHLY, CDR2 FYNNEI, per germline.